This record covers a single T cell receptor (beta chain). Its antigen remains unidentified. The treatment here: roughly 20 received Ad26.COV2.S at low or high dose, single or two shots; about 5 received placebo; per-sample allocation not given. The samples date from day 63 after the first vaccine or placebo injection. Germline V gene sequence: CDR1 MNHEY, CDR2 SVGEGT. Trimming stripped 2 bases from V and 0 bases from J, with 9 bases between. The CDR3 totals 15 residues. Sequencing was performed with immunoSEQ multiplex PCR; in TCRdb, only in-frame clones are kept and a portion is missing. The top ten clones hold around 4.5% of a sample with 300,000 to 350,000 clones, roughly 91% of them seen once. The data were obtained in a study of Ad26.COV2.S vaccination and SARS-CoV-2 variants. Study results and caveats: Vaccine and placebo groups showed comparable non-spike TCR breadth.

The starting material was peripheral blood, obtained in a trial of Ad26.COV2.S vaccine versus placebo. This rearrangement joins TRBV6-2 or TRBV6-3 to TRBJ2-3; possibly TRBD2 for D (6 bases). This sequence originates from a person aged 18-60 years who received the Ad26.COV2.S COVID-19 vaccine or a placebo. CDR3 protein: CASSYGGTSTDTQYF. Here the CDR3 DNA reads TGTGCCAGCAGTTACGGGGGGACCAGCACAGATACGCAGTATTTT.